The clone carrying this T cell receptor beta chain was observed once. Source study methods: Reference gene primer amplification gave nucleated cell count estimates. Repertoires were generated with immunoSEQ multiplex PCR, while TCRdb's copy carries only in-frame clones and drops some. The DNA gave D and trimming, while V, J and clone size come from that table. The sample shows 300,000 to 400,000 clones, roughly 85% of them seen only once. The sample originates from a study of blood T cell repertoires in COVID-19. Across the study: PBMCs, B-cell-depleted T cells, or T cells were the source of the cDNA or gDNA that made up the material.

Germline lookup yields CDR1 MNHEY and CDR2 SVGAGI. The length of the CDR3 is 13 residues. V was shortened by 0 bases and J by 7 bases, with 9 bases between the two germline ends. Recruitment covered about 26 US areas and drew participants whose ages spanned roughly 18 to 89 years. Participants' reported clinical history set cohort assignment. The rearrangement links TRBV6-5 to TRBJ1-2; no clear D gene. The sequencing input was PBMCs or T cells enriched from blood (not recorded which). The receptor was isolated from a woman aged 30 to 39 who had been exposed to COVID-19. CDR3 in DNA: TGTGCCAGCAGTTACTCCTCTATCCTTGGCTACACCTTC. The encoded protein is CASSYSSILGYTF.